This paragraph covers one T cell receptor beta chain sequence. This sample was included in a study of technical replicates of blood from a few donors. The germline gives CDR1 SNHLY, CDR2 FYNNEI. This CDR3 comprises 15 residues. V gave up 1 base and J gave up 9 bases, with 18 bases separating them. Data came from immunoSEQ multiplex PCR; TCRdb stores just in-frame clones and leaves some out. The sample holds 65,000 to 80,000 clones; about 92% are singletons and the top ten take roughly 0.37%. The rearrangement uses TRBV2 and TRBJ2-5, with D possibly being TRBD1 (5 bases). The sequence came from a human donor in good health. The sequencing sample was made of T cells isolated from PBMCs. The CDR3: CASSEEGAGEGAQYF. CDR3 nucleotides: TGTGCCAGCAGTGAAGAAGGAGCAGGCGAAGGGGCCCAGTACTTC.